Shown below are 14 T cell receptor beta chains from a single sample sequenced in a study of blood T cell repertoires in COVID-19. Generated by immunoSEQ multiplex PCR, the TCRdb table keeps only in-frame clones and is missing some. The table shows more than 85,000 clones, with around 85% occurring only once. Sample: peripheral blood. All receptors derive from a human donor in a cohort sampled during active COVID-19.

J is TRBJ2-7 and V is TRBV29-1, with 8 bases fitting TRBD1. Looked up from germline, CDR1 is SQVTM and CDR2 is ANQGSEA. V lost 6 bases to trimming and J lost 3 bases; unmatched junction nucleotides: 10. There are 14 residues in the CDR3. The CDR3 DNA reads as TGCAGCGTCGGAACACGGACAGGGAGCTACGAGCAGTACTTC. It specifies CSVGTRTGSYEQYF.

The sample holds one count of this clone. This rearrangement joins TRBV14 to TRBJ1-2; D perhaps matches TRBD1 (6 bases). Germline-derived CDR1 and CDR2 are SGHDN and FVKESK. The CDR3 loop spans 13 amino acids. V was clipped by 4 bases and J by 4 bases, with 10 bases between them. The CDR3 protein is CASSLGQFYGYTF. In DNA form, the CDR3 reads TGTGCCAGCAGCCTCGGACAGTTCTATGGCTACACCTTC. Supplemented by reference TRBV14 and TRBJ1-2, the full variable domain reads EAGVTQFPSHSVIEKGQTVTLRCDPISGHDNLYWYRRVMGKEIKFLLHFVKESKQDESGMPNNRFLAERTGGTYSTLKVQPAELEDSGVYFCASSLGQFYGYTFGSGTRLTVV.

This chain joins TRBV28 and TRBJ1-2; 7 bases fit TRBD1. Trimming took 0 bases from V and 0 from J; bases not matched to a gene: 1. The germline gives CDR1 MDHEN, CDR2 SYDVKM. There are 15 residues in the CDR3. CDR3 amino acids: CASSLWRGPNYGYTF. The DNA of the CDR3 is TGTGCCAGCAGTTTATGGAGGGGGCCTAACTATGGCTACACCTTC.

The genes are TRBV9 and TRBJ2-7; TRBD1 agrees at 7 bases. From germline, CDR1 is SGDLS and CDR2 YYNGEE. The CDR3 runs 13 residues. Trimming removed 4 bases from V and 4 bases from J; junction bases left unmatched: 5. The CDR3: CASSSRQGYEQYF. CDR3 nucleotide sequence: TGTGCCAGCAGCTCTCGACAGGGTTACGAGCAGTACTTC.

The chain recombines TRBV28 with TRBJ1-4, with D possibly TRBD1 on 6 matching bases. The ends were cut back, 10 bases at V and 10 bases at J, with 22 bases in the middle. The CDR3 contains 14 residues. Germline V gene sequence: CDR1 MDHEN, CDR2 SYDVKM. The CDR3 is CAIALRGNRGKLFF. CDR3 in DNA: TGTGCCATCGCCCTCAGGGGAAATAGAGGAAAACTGTTTTTT.

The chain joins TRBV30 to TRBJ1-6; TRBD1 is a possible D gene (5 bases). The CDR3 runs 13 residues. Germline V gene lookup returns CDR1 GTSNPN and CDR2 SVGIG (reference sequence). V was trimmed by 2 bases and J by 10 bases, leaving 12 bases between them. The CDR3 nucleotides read TGTGCCTGGAGTAGGTCCAGGGAATCACCCCTCCACTTT. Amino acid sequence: CAWSRSRESPLHF.

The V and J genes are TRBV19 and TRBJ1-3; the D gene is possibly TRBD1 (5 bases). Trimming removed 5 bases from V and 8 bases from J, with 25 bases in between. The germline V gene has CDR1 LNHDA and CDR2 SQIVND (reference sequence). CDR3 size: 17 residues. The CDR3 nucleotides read TGTGCCAGTAGTCAAGGACCCGGACAAGCCCTGGGGTACACCATATATTTT. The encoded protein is CASSQGPGQALGYTIYF.

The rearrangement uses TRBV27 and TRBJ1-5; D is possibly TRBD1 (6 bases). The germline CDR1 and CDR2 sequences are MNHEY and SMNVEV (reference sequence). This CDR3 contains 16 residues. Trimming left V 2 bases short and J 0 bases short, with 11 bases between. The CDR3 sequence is CASSLRGGISNQPQHF. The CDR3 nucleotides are TGTGCCAGCAGTTTAAGGGGGGGTATTAGCAATCAGCCCCAGCATTTT.

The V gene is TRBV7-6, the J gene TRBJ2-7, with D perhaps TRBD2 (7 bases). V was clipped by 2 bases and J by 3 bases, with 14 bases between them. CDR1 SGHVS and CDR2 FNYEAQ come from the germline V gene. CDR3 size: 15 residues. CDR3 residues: CASSLSERGHYEQYF. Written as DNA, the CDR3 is TGTGCCAGCAGCTTAAGTGAGCGGGGACACTACGAGCAGTACTTC.

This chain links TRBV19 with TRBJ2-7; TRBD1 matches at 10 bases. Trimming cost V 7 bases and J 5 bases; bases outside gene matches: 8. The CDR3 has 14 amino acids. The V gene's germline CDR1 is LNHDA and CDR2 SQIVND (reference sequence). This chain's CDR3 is CASIPGQGSHEQYF. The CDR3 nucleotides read TGTGCCAGTATCCCGGGACAGGGGAGCCACGAGCAGTACTTC.

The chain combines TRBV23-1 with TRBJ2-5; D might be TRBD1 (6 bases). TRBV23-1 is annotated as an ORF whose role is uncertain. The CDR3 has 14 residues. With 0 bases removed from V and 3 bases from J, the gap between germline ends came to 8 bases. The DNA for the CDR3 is TGCGCCAGCAGTCAATCCTGGACAGAAGAGACCCAGTACTTC. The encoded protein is CASSQSWTEETQYF.

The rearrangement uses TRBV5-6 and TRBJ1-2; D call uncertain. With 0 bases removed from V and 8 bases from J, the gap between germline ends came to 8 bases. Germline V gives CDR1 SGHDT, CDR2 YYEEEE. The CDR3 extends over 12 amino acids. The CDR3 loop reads CASSLAEVGYTF. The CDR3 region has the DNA TGTGCCAGCAGCTTGGCGGAGGTCGGCTACACCTTC.

The CDR3 loop reads CASSANRDRVYGYTF. The CDR3 nucleotides are TGTGCCAGCAGCGCTAACCGGGACAGGGTTTATGGCTACACCTTC. The J gene is TRBJ1-2, the V gene TRBV9, with TRBD1 matching 9 bases. J lost 5 bases, V lost 3 bases, and 8 bases had no gene match. There are 15 residues in the CDR3. The germline CDR1 and CDR2 sequences are SGDLS and YYNGEE.

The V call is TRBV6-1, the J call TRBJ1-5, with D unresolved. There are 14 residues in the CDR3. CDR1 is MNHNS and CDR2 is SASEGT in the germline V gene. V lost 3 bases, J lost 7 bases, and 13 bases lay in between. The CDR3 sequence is CASSESPPRQPQHF. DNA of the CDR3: TGTGCCAGCAGTGAGTCACCCCCGCGGCAGCCCCAGCATTTT.